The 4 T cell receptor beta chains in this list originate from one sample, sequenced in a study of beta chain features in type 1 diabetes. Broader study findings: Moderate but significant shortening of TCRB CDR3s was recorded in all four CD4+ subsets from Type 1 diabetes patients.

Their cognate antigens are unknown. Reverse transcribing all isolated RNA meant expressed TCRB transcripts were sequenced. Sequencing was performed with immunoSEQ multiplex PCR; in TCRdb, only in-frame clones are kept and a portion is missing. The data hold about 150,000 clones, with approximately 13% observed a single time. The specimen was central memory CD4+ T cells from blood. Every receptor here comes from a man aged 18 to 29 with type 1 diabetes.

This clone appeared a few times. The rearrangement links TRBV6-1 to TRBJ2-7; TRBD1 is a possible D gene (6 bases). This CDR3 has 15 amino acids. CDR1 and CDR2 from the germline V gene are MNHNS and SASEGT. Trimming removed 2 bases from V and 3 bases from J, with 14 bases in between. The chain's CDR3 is CASSEMVQGFYEQYF. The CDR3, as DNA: TGTGCCAGCAGTGAAATGGTTCAGGGGTTCTACGAGCAGTACTTC.

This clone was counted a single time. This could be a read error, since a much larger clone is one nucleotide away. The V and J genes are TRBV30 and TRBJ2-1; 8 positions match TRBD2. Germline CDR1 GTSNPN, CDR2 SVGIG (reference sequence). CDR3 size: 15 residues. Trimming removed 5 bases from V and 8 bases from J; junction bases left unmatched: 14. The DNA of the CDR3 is TGTGCCTGGGCCAGCGGGGGTAGCTCTGGCGATGAGCAGTTCTTC. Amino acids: CAWASGGSSGDEQFF.

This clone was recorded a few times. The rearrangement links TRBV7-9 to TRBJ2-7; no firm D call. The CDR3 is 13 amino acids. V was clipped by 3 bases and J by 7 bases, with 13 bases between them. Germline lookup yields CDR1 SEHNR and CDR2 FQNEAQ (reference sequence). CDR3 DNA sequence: TGTGCCAGCAGCTTTGCGGCCCTGGGAGAGCAGTACTTC. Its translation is CASSFAALGEQYF.

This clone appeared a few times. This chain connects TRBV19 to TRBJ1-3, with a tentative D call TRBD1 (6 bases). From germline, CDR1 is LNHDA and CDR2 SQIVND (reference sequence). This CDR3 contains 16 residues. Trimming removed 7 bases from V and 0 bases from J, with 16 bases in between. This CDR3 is CASMGAPSSSGNTIYF. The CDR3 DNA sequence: TGTGCCAGTATGGGGGCACCAAGCAGCTCTGGAAACACCATATATTTT.